This TCR beta chain was captured in a study of radiation and T cells in renal cell carcinoma. Repertoires were generated with immunoSEQ multiplex PCR, while TCRdb's copy carries only in-frame clones and drops some. The repertoire holds 60,000 to 75,000 clones, with roughly 80% as singletons. Time point meaning: blood 4 weeks post-SBRT, at nephrectomy. As for treatment: 15 Gy SBRT to primary tumor, nephrectomy 4 weeks later. The CDR3 consists of 14 residues. CDR1 and CDR2 from the germline V gene are SGHDT and YYEEEE. Trimming removed 4 bases at V and 4 bases at J, with 14 bases between. The sequencing here drew on blood, taken from a patient whose treatment included radiotherapy and nephrectomy. The receptor comes from a man aged 60 to 75 with renal cell carcinoma. This chain uses TRBV5-6 with TRBJ2-5, with D uncertain. The CDR3 DNA reads as TGTGCCAGCAGCGTTCAAGGGATCTCAGAGACCCAGTACTTC. Its translation is CASSVQGISETQYF.